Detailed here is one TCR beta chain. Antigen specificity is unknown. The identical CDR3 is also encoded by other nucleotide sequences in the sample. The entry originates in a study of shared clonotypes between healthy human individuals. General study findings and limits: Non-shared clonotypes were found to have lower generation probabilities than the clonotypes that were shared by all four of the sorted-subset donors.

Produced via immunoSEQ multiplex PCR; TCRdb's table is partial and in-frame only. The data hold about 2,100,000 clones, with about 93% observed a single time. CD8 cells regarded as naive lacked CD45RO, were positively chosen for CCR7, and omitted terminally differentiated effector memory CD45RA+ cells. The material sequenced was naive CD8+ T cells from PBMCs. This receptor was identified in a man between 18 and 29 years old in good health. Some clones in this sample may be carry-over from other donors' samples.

CDR3 amino acids: CASSRDSSSYNEQFF. The CDR3 DNA sequence: TGTGCCAGCAGCCGGGACTCTAGCTCCTACAATGAGCAGTTCTTC. The chain is built from TRBV6-5 and TRBJ2-1; tentatively, D is TRBD2 (6 bases). The CDR3 length is 15 residues. Looked up from germline, CDR1 is MNHEY and CDR2 is SVGAGI. V dropped 6 bases and J dropped 0 bases, with 12 bases sitting between them.